A single T cell receptor beta chain is shown here with its context. What it binds is not known. The entry originates in a study of cytomegalovirus exposure and HLA in healthy donors. This CDR3 spans 11 amino acids. The germline V gene has CDR1 MNHNY and CDR2 SVGAGI (reference sequence). The V gene lost 5 bases and the J gene lost 2 bases, with 3 bases spanning the gap. Study results and caveats: In a later analysis, most CMV-associated TCR beta chains appeared HLA-restricted. Rarity marked most TCR sequences, yet some public TCRs occurred in many donors. Among immune exposure information, only CMV serostatus was available.

It was with 60 Vbeta and 13 Jbeta primers that the PCR ran. The method was immunoSEQ multiplex PCR; TCRdb's version includes in-frame clones alone and lacks a portion of them. The sample contains 60,000 to 70,000 clones, roughly 76% of which appear only once. This receptor was taken from a man aged 55 to 70 in good health and CMV-seropositive. The J gene is TRBJ1-1, the V gene TRBV6-6; D remains unclear. Sequences were obtained from PBMCs. The CDR3, as DNA: TGTGCCAGCAGTGGCAACACTGAAGCTTTCTTT. This sequence encodes CASSGNTEAFF.